This TCR beta chain stems from a study of T cell responses to AZD1222 COVID-19 vaccine. For this clone: Its specificity is unknown.

Study-wide findings and caveats: After two AZD1222 doses, spike-specific TCR breadth and depth rose versus day 0.

TCRdb keeps only in-frame clones here, not all; method: immunoSEQ multiplex PCR. The sample lists under 130,000 clones; roughly 88% were seen once. The sample here was peripheral blood, taken on day 0 of AZD1222 vaccination. The origin of this receptor is an adult in good health.

CDR3 DNA: TGTGCCAGCAGTGAGGGAGGTGTGACAGGGTACACTGAAGCTTTCTTT. This gives the protein CASSEGGVTGYTEAFF. The rearrangement links TRBV6-2 or TRBV6-3 to TRBJ1-1; TRBD1 aligns across 7 bases. After removal of 5 bases from V and 3 bases from J, the junction contained 12 bases not matched to a gene. Germline assignment: CDR1 MNHEY and CDR2 SVGEGT. This CDR3 comprises 16 residues.